This T cell receptor beta chain was sequenced in a study of blood T cell repertoires in COVID-19. Study background: The United States, Italy and Spain provided the acute and convalescent COVID-19 samples. T cells, B-cell-depleted T cells, or PBMCs supplied cDNA or gDNA.

Between the trimmed V and J ends, which lost 4 bases and 0 bases, there was a span of 10 bases. Germline CDR1 reads SGHNT; CDR2 reads YYREEE (reference sequence). The CDR3 contains 14 residues. Assay: immunoSEQ multiplex PCR; the TCRdb copy retains only in-frame clones and omits some. This table has roughly 300,000 clones, approximately 85% appearing once. The J gene is TRBJ1-2, the V gene TRBV5-4; D unresolved. Sequenced input: peripheral blood. The TCR was taken from a human donor in a cohort sampled during active COVID-19. The CDR3 region is CASSLRSTNYGYTF. As DNA, the CDR3 is TGTGCCAGCAGCCTCAGGTCGACTAACTATGGCTACACCTTC.